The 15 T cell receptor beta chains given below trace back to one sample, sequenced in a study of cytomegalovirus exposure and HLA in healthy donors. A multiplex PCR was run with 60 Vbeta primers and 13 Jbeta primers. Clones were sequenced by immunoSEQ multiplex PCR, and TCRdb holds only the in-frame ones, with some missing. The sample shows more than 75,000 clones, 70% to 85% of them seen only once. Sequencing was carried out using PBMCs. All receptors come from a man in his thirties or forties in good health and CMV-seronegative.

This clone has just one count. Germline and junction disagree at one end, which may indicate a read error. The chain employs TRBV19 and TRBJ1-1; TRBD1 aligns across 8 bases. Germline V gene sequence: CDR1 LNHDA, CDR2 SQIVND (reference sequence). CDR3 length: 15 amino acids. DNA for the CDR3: TGTACCAGTAGTACCCGACAGGGGTTTAACACTGAAGCTTTCTTT. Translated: CTSSTRQGFNTEAFF.

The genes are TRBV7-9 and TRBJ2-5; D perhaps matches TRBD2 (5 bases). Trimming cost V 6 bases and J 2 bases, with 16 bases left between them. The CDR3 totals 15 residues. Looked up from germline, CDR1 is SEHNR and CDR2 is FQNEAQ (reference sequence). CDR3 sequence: CASSPRVGEQETQYF. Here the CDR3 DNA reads TGTGCCAGCAGTCCCCGGGTCGGGGAACAAGAGACCCAGTACTTC.

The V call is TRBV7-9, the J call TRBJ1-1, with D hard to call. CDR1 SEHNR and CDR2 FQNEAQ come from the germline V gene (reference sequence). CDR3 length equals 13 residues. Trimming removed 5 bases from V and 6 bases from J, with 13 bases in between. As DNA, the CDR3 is TGTGCCAGCAGCGCCCTAATTCGAGCTGAAGCTTTCTTT. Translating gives CASSALIRAEAFF.

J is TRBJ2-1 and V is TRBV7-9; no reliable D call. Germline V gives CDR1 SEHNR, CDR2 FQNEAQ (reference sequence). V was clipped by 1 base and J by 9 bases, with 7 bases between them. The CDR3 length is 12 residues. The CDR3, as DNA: TGTGCCAGCAGCTTAGATAGCAGTGAGCAGTTCTTC. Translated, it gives CASSLDSSEQFF.

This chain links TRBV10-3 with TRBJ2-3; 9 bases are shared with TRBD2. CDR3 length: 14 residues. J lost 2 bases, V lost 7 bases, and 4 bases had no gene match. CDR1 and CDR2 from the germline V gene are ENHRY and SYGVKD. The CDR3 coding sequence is TGTGCCATCAATCTAGCGGGGCCCACAGATACGCAGTATTTT. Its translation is CAINLAGPTDTQYF.

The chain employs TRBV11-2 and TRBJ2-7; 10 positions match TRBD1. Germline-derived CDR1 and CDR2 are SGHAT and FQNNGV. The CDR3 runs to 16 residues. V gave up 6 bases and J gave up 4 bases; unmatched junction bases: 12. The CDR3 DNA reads TGTGCCAGCAGTCCATTGAACCGGGACAGGGGTTACGAGCAGTACTTC. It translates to CASSPLNRDRGYEQYF.

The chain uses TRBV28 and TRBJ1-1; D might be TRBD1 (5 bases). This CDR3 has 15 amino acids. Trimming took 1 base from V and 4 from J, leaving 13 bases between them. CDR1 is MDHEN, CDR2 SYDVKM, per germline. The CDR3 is CASSLSEGRVTEAFF. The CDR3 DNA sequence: TGTGCCAGCAGTTTATCAGAGGGGAGGGTCACTGAAGCTTTCTTT.

CDR3 protein: CASSYQGGGSTQYF. The CDR3 DNA is TGTGCCAGCAGTTATCAGGGAGGTGGGTCTACGCAGTATTTT. This chain connects TRBV6-6 to TRBJ2-3; D might be TRBD2 (6 bases). The CDR3 loop spans 14 amino acids. V was trimmed by 3 bases and J by 8 bases, leaving 15 bases between them. Germline V gene sequence: CDR1 MNHNY, CDR2 SVGAGI (reference sequence).

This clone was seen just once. The CDR3 nucleotides are TGTGCCAGCAGTCCCCGTGGGAGTTCCTACGAGCAGTACTTC. Encoded protein: CASSPRGSSYEQYF. The gene calls are TRBV27 and TRBJ2-7; a weak D match, TRBD2 (5 bases). V dropped 5 bases and J dropped 1 base, with 12 bases sitting between them. The CDR3 covers 14 residues. From germline, CDR1 is MNHEY and CDR2 SMNVEV (reference sequence).

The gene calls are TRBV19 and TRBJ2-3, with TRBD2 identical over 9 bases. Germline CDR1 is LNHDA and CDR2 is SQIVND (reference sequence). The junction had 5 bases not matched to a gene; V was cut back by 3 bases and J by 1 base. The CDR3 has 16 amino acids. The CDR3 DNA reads TGTGCCAGTAGTATGTTAGCGGGAGAGGGCACAGATACGCAGTATTTT. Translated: CASSMLAGEGTDTQYF.

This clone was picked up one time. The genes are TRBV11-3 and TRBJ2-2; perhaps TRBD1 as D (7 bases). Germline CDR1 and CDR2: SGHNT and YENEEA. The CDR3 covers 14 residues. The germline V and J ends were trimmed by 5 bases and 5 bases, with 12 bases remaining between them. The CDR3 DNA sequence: TGTGCCAGCAGCCGCAGGGGGGAGACCGGGGAGCTGTTTTTT. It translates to CASSRRGETGELFF.

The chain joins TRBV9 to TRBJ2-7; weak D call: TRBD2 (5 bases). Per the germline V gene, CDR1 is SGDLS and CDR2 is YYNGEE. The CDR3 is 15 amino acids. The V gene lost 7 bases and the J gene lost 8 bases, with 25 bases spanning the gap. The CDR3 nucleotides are TGTGCCAGCGGTCAATCGGACTCCTCAGAATCGCAGCAGTACTTC. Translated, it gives CASGQSDSSESQQYF. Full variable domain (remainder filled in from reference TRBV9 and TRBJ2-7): DSGVTQTPKHLITATGQRVTLRCSPRSGDLSVYWYQQSLDQGLQFLIQYYNGEERAKGNILERFSAQQFPDLHSELNLSSLELGDSALYFCASGQSDSSESQQYFGPGTRLTVT.

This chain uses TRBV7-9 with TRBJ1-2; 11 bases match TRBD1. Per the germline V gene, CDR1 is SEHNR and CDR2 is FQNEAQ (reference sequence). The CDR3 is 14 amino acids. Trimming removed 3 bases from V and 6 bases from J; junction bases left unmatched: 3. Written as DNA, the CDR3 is TGTGCCAGCAGCTTGGGACAGGGGGGAAATGGCTACACCTTC. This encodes CASSLGQGGNGYTF.

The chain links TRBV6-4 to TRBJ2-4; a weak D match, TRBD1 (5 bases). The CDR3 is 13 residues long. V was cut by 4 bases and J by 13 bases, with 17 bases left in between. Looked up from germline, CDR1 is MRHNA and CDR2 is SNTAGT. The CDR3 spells CASSVGERGPQYF. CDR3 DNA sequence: TGTGCCAGCAGTGTGGGCGAAAGGGGCCCCCAGTACTTC.

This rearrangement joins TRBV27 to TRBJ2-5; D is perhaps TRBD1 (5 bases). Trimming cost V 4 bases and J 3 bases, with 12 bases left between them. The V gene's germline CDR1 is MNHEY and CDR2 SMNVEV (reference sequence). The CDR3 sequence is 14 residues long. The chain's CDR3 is CASSSSGREETQYF. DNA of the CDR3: TGTGCCAGCAGTTCCTCCGGCAGGGAAGAGACCCAGTACTTC.